This TCR beta chain was obtained from a study of cytomegalovirus exposure and HLA in healthy donors. V trimming: 4 bases; J trimming: 7 bases; junction bases outside the gene matches: 2. Germline lookup yields CDR1 SGHAT and CDR2 FQNNGV. This CDR3 comprises 12 residues. The study ran its PCR with 60 Vbeta and 13 Jbeta primers. TCRdb's table, derived via immunoSEQ multiplex PCR, lists solely in-frame clones and lacks some. Here the sample table reports roughly 90,000 clones. On this clone itself: Its matching antigen is unknown.

General study results and limits: Reports credit the classifier with highly specific, highly sensitive diagnosis of cytomegalovirus status. Associated with HLA alleles at 0.05 false discovery rate in a later analysis were around 17,000 TCR beta sequences. A few V segments could not be told apart, such as TRBV6-2 and TRBV6-3, and were left out. The CMV antigen specificity of a few CMV-associated chains was confirmed through in vitro analysis.

The receptor comes from a man aged 50 to 59 in good health and CMV-seropositive. The chain couples TRBV11-2 to TRBJ2-5, with TRBD1 matching over 8 bases. The sequencing input was PBMCs. The CDR3 reads CASSSDRVTQYF. The CDR3 DNA is TGTGCCAGCAGCTCGGACAGGGTGACCCAGTACTTC.